Below, one T cell receptor beta chain is given with its context. Its antigen is still unknown. No base quality values were provided; no much bigger clone lies one nucleotide off. These data are taken from a study of blood T cell repertoires in COVID-19 (dated by TCRdb to 2020 to 2021). Regarding the complete study: The collaborator samples originated in the United States, Italy and Spain and spanned the acute and convalescent phases of COVID-19. The prospective study material was composed of cDNA or gDNA derived from T cells, B-cell-depleted T cells, or PBMCs. Deeply sampled blood TCRbeta repertoires from subjects exposed to, actively infected with, or recovered from COVID-19 were included in the dataset. The repertoires were released in a freely available public database intended as a resource for research on the immune response to SARS-CoV-2. Samples came from the ongoing ImmuneRACE study (first 160 participants) plus 1,254 subjects from 6 global collaborators. Nearly every sample came with metadata listing a de-identified subject ID, COVID-19 status, age in years and sex. HLA class I and class II types, where available, came from metadata supplied by the sample provider rather than from assay-based typing. The paper's findings and limits, for the study overall: The quantity of clinical and demographic metadata differed by source and by participant and was supplied without curation.

In Seattle, one collaborating source enrolled patients while the infection was active and tracked those patients longitudinally over the course of disease. Collaborating institutions collected whole blood in K2EDTA tubes following their own protocols. For TCRbeta analysis, collaborators shipped samples as frozen whole blood, isolated PBMCs, or DNA extracted from either of those sample types. TCRbeta CDR3 regions were amplified from genomic DNA using the immunoSEQ Assay, a bias-controlled multiplex PCR. In the source study's methods: The number of nucleated cells in each sample was estimated from the amplification of reference gene primers within the assay. To quantify the absolute abundance of each unique TCRbeta CDR3 rearrangement, sequence reads were collapsed and filtered. Productive Simpson clonality was computed per sample as the square root of Simpson's diversity index over productive rearrangements. This is the immuneACCESS table as TCRdb keeps it, with only in-frame sequences that have V and J called. A part of the clones is gone; compared with another copy, unresolved V genes explain less than half, and the rest is unexplained. The V and J calls and clone size come from that table; D and trimming were worked out from the DNA. The sample has 350,000 to 450,000 clones on record, approximately 86% of them singletons. The biggest ten clones account for around 7.5% of the sample.

The CDR3 numbers 13 residues from cysteine through phenylalanine. The only DNA kept is the CDR3, 39 bases in frame from the first base. V loses 4 bases, J loses 6 bases, and the germline ends lie 12 bases apart. The germline V gene (reference sequence) supplies CDR1 SSHAT and CDR2 FNYEAQ. Recombination connected TRBV7-7 to TRBJ1-1, with an unclear D gene assignment. The sequence derives from a woman aged 60-70 years with COVID-19, enrolled during active disease. Source material: peripheral blood. The DNA is as follows: TGTGCCAGCAGCTCCGGGTTCGGGGCTGAAGCTTTCTTT. This encodes CASSSGFGAEAFF.